A selection of T cell receptor beta chains follows, all from one sample in a study of monozygotic twins with inflammatory bowel disease. TCRdb reprocessed the 5' RACE reads and keeps a single row for each CDR3 protein, giving no DNA. The table for this sample gives approximately 330,000 distinct CDR3 sequences. The sample consisted of blood. The receptors originated from a human donor with ulcerative colitis or Crohn's disease, or a healthy co-twin of an affected twin (not recorded which). Both conserved end residues are part of each CDR3.

j_gene,v_gene,len,CDR3aa
TRBJ1-2,TRBV12-3/TRBV12-4,14,CASSEGRGDYGYTF
TRBJ2-7,TRBV20-1,13,CSALTTTGYEQYF
TRBJ2-4,TRBV11-2,13,CASSLETSGSQYF
TRBJ2-3,TRBV20-1,15,CSAPGRGGATDTQYF
TRBJ2-2,TRBV28,15,CASRIRDRDTGELFF
TRBJ1-5,TRBV20-1,14,CSARQGLSNQPQHF
TRBJ1-1,TRBV29-1,11,CSAWGPTEAFF
TRBJ1-4,TRBV20-1,13,CSASTGASEKLFF
TRBJ2-1,TRBV12-3/TRBV12-4,14,CASTTTSSYNKQFF
TRBJ2-7,TRBV12-3/TRBV12-4,13,CASSSGQGGKQYF
TRBJ2-2,TRBV30,13,CAWRTKGTGELFF
TRBJ2-3,TRBV10-2,18,CASRPTISLESGTDTQYF
TRBJ1-2,TRBV9,13,CASSPRGEHGYTF
TRBJ2-7,TRBV12-3/TRBV12-4,12,CASSFFAVEQYF
TRBJ1-1,TRBV4-1,15,CASSQEPLMNTEAFF
TRBJ2-7,TRBV7-9,16,CASSFWAQTRAYEQYF
TRBJ1-1,TRBV12-3/TRBV12-4,15,CASSWGRAGDTEAFF